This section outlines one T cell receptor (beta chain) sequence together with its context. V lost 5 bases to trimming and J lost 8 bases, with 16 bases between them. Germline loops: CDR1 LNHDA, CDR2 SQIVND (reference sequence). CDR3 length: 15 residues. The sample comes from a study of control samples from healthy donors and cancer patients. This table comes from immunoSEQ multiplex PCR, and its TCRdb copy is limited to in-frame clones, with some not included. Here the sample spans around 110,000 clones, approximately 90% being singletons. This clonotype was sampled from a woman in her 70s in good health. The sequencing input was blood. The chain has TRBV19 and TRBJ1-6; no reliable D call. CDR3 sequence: CASSEGPAGYSPLHF. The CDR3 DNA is TGTGCCAGTAGTGAAGGACCAGCGGGATATTCACCCCTCCACTTT. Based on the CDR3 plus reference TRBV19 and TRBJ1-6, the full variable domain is DGGITQSPKYLFRKEGQNVTLSCEQNLNHDAMYWYRQDPGQGLRLIYYSQIVNDFQKGDIAEGYSVSREKKESFPLTVTSAQKNPTAFYLCASSEGPAGYSPLHFGNGTRLTVT.